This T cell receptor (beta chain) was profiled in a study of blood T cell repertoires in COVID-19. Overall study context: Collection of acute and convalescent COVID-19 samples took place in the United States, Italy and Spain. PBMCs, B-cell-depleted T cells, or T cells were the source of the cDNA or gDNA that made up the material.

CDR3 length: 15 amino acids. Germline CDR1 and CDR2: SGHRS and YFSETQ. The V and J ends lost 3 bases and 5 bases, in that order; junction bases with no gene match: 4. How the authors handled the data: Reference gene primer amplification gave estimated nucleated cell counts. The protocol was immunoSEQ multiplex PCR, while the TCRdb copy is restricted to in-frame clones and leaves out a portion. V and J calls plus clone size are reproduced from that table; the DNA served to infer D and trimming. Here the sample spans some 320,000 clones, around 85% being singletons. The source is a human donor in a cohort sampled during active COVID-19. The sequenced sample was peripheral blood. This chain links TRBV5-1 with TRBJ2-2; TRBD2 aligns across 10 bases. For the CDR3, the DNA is TGCGCCAGCAGCTATAGCGGGGGGATGACCGGGGAGCTGTTTTTT. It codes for CASSYSGGMTGELFF.